This T cell receptor (beta chain) comes out of a study of T cell repertoires in cytomegalovirus infection. The wider study: CMV infection and matching HLA type were both indicated by public TCR beta signatures.

Per the germline V gene, CDR1 is SGHVS and CDR2 is FNYEAQ. CDR3 size: 15 residues. The V end was cut by 8 bases, the J end by 4 bases, with 18 bases between. On this clonotype: The antigen is unknown.

One entry per CDR3 protein results from TCRdb running MiXCR on the reads. There are 450,000 to 600,000 distinct CDR3 sequences in the sample; roughly a third occur only once, and roughly 17% lies in the top ten. The TCR originated in a human donor in good health (CMV status not recorded). Some clones in this sample may be carry-over from other donors' samples. This specimen was cultured PBMCs, taken from culture after CMV antigen stimulation. The chain carries TRBV7-6 and TRBJ2-1; D perhaps matches TRBD2 (6 bases). The CDR3 coding sequence is TGTGCCAGCCGGCTGGGACTTGGAAGTTACAATGAGCAGTTCTTC. Its translation: CASRLGLGSYNEQFF.